This TCR beta chain was found in a study of T cell clonality in common variable immunodeficiency. Data came from immunoSEQ multiplex PCR; TCRdb stores just in-frame clones and leaves some out. Recorded here are 25,000 to 30,000 clones, none singletons. The CDR3 is made up of 13 amino acids. V shed 5 bases and J shed 2 bases, with 9 bases lying between them. Looked up from germline, CDR1 is LNHNV and CDR2 is YYDKDF (reference sequence). This clone was counted many times. Its cognate antigen is unknown. The read terminates 3 residues before the CDR3 end, so the remaining end is supplied by the germline J gene. Study-level findings and limits: Common variable immunodeficiency TCR beta sequences reportedly had fewer deletions and N-nucleotide insertions.

This receptor was taken from a human donor with common variable immunodeficiency. The V gene is TRBV15, the J gene TRBJ1-2; tentatively, D is TRBD1 (5 bases). The source material was peripheral blood mononuclear cells. CDR3 DNA (partial): TGTGCCACCAGCCCGGACAAGAACTATGGC. It translates to CATSPDKNYG. The full CDR3 protein is CATSPDKNYGYTF.